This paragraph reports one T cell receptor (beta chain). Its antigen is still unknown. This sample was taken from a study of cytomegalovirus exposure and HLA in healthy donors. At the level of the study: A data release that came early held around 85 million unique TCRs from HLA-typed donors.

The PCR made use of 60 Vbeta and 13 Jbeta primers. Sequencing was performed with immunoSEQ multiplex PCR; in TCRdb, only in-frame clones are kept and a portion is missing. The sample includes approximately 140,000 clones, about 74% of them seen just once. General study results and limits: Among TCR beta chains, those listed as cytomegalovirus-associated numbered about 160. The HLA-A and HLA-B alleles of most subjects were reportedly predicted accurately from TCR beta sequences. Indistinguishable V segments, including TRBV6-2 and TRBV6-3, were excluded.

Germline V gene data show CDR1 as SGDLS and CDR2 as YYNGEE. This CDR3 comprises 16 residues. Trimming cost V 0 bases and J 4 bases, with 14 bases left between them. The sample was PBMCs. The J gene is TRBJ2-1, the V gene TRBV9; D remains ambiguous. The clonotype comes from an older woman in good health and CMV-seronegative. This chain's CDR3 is CASSVGVPPQYNEQFF. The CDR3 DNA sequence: TGTGCCAGCAGCGTAGGCGTGCCCCCCCAATACAATGAGCAGTTCTTC.